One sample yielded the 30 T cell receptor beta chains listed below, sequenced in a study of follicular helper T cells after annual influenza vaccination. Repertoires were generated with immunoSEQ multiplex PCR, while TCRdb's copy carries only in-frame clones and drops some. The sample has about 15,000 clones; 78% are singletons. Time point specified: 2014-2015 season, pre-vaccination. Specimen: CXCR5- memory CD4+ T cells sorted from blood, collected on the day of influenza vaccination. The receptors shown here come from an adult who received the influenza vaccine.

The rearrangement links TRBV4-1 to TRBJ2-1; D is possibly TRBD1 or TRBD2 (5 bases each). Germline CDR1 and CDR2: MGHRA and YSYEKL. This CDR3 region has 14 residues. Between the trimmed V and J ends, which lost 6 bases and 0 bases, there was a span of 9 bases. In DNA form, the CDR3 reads TGCGCCAGCAGGAGGGGACCCTCCTACAATGAGCAGTTCTTC. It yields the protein CASRRGPSYNEQFF.

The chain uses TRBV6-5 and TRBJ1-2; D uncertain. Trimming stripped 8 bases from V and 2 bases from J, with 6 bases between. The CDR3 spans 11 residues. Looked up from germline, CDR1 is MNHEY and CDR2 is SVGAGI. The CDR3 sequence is CASGRNYGYTF. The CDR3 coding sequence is TGTGCCAGCGGTAGAAACTATGGCTACACCTTC.

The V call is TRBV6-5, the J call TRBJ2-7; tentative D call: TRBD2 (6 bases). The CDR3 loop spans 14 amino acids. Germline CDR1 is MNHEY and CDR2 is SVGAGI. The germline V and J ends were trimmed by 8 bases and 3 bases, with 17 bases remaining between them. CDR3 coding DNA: TGTGCCAGCCATCCGGGAGCAGGTGTCTACGAGCAGTACTTC. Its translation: CASHPGAGVYEQYF.

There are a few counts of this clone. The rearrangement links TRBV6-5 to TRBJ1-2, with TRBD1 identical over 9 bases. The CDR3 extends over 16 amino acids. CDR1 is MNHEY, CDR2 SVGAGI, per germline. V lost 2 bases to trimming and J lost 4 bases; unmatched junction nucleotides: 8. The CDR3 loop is CASSYTSGTGSYGYTF. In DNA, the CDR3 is TGTGCCAGCAGTTACACGTCCGGGACAGGGTCCTATGGCTACACCTTC.

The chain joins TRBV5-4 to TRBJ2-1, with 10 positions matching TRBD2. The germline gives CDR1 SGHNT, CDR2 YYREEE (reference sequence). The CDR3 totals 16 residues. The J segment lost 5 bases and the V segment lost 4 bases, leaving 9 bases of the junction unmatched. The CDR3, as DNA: TGTGCCAGCAGCCCCACTCTAGCGGGGGCCAACAATGAGCAGTTCTTC. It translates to CASSPTLAGANNEQFF.

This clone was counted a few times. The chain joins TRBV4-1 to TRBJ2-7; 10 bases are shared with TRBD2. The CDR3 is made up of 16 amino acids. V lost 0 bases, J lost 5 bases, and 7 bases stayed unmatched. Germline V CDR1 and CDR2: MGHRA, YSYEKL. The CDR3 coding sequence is TGCGCCAGCAGCCAAGAGAGCGGGGGGGCCGGGGACGAGCAGTACTTC. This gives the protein CASSQESGGAGDEQYF.

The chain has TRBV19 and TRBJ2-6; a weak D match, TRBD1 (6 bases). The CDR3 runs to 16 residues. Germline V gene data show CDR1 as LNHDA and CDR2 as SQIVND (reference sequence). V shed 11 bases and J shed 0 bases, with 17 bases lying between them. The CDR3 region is CASKDRGGSGANVLTF. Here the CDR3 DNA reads TGTGCCTCCAAGGACCGAGGGGGCTCTGGGGCCAACGTCCTGACTTTC.

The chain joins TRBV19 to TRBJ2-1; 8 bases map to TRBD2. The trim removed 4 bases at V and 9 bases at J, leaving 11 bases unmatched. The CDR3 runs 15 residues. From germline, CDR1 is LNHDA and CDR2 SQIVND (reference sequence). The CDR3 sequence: CASSTPGLGRREQFF. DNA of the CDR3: TGTGCCAGTAGTACCCCGGGACTAGGCCGTCGTGAGCAGTTCTTC.

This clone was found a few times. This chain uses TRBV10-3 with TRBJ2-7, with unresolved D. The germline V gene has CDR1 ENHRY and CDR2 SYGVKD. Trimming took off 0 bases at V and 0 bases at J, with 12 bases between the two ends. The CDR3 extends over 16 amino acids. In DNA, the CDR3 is TGTGCCATCAGTGAGTCGAGGCTATCGAGCTCCTACGAGCAGTACTTC. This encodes CAISESRLSSSYEQYF.

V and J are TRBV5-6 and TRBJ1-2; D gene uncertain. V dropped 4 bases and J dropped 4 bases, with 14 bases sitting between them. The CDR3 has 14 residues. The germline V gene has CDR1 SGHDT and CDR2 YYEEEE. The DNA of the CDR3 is TGTGCCAGCAGCATTTTCGGAGTTGGCTATGGCTACACCTTC. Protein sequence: CASSIFGVGYGYTF.

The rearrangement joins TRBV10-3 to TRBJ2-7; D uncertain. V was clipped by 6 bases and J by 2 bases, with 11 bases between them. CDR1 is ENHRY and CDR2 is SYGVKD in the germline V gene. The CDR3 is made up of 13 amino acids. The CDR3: CAISTSTAYEQYF. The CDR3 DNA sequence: TGTGCCATCAGCACCTCAACGGCCTACGAGCAGTACTTC.

The CDR3 is CASSPQGRGAYEQYF. The CDR3 DNA sequence: TGCGCCAGCAGCCCCCAGGGCAGGGGTGCCTACGAGCAGTACTTC. V is TRBV5-1 and J is TRBJ2-7; TRBD1 might be the D (6 bases). Germline V lookup: CDR1 SGHRS, CDR2 YFSETQ. The V end lost 4 bases, the J end lost 2 bases, and 16 bases lay between the germline ends. The CDR3 spans 15 residues.

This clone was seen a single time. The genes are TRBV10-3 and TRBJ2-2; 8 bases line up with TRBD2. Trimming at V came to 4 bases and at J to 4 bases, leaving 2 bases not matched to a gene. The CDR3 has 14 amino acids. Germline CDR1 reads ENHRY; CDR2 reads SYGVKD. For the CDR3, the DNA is TGTGCCATCAGTGGCGGGGGGTTCACCGGGGAGCTGTTTTTT. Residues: CAISGGGFTGELFF.

CDR3 region: CASRRRDGKASDGYTF. CDR3 DNA sequence: TGTGCCAGCAGACGGCGGGACGGCAAAGCCTCTGATGGCTACACCTTC. The chain joins TRBV5-6 to TRBJ1-2; TRBD1 might be the D (5 bases). In germline, CDR1 is SGHDT, CDR2 YYEEEE. CDR3 length: 16 residues. The V end lost 5 bases, the J end lost 6 bases, and 23 bases lay between the germline ends.

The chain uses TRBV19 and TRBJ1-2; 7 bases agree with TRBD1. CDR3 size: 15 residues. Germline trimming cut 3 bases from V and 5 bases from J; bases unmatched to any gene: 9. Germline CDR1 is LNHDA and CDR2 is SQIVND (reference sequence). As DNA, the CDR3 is TGTGCCAGTAGTATTTATTCAGGGGGGCGATATGGCTACACCTTC. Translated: CASSIYSGGRYGYTF.

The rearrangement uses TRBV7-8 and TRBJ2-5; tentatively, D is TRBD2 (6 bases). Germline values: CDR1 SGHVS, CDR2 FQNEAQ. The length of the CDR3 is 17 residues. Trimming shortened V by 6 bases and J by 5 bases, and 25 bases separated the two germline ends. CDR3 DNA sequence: TGTGCCAGCAGTCTACTCCGGGACTCCCCATCCAGGGAGACCCAGTACTTC. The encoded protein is CASSLLRDSPSRETQYF.

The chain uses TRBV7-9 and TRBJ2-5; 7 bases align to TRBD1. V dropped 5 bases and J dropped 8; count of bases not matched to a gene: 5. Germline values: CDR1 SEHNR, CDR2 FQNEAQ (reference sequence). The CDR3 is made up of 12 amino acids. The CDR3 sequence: CASSRDSLTQYF. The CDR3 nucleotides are TGTGCCAGCAGCCGGGACAGCCTAACCCAGTACTTC. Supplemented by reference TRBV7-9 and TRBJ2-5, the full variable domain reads DTGVSQNPRHKITKRGQNVTFRCDPISEHNRLYWYRQTLGQGPEFLTYFQNEAQLEKSRLLSDRFSAERPKGSFSTLEIQRTEQGDSAMYLCASSRDSLTQYFGPGTRLLVL.

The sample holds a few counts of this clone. CDR3 protein: CASSVNGLNTEAFF. The DNA of the CDR3 is TGTGCCAGCAGCGTAAACGGATTGAACACTGAAGCTTTCTTT. The rearrangement links TRBV9 to TRBJ1-1; no reliable D call. V lost 1 base and J lost 0, with 7 bases in between. CDR3 length: 14 residues. Germline CDR1 is SGDLS and CDR2 is YYNGEE. Variable domain in full (rest from reference TRBV9 and TRBJ1-1): DSGVTQTPKHLITATGQRVTLRCSPRSGDLSVYWYQQSLDQGLQFLIQYYNGEERAKGNILERFSAQQFPDLHSELNLSSLELGDSALYFCASSVNGLNTEAFFGQGTRLTVV.

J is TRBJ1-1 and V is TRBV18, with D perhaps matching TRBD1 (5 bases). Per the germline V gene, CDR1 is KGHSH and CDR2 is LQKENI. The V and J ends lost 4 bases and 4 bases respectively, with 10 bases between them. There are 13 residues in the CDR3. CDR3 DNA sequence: TGTGCCAGCTCACAAGGGGAAGTCACTGAAGCTTTCTTT. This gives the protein CASSQGEVTEAFF.

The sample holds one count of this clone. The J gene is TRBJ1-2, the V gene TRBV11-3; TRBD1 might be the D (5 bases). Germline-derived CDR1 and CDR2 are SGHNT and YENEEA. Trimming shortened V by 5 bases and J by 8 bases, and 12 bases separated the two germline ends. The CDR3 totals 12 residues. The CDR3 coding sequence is TGTGCCAGCAGCCCAGGGACGGGGGGCTACACCTTC. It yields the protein CASSPGTGGYTF.

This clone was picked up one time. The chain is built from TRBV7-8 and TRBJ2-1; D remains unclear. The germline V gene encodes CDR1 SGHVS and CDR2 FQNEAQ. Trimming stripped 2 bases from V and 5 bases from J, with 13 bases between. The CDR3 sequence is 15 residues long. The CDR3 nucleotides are TGTGCCAGCAGCTTACATCTGGGTTTTGACAATGAGCAGTTCTTC. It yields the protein CASSLHLGFDNEQFF.

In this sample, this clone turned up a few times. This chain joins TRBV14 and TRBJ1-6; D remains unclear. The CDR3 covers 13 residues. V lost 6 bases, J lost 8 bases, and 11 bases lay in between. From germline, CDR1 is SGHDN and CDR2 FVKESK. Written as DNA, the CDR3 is TGTGCCAGCAGTCCGCAGGCGTATTCACCCCTCCACTTT. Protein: CASSPQAYSPLHF. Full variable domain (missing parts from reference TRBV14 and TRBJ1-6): EAGVTQFPSHSVIEKGQTVTLRCDPISGHDNLYWYRRVMGKEIKFLLHFVKESKQDESGMPNNRFLAERTGGTYSTLKVQPAELEDSGVYFCASSPQAYSPLHFGNGTRLTVT.

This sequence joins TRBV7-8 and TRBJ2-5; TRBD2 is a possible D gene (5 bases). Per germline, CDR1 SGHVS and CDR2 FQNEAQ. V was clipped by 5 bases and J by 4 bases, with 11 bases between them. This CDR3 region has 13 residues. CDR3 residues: CASSLTAGETQYF. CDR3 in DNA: TGTGCCAGCAGCCTGACGGCGGGAGAGACCCAGTACTTC.

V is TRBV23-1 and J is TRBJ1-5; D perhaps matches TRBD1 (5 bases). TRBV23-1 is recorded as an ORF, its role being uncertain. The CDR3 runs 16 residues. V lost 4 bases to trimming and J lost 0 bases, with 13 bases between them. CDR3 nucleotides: TGCGCCAGCAGTCTCCGCAACAGGTTTAGCAATCAGCCCCAGCATTTT. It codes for CASSLRNRFSNQPQHF.

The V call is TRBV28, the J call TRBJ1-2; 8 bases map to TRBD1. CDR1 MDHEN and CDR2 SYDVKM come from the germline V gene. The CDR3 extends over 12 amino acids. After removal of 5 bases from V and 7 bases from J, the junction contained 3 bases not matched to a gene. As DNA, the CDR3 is TGTGCCAGCAGTACGACAGGGGTTGGCTACACCTTC. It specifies CASSTTGVGYTF.

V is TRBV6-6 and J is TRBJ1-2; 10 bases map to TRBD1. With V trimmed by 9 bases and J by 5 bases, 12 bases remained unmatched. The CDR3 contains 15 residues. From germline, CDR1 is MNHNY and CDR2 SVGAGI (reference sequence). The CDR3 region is CASRTGTGAPYGYTF. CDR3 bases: TGTGCCAGTAGAACCGGGACAGGGGCGCCGTATGGCTACACCTTC.

The CDR3 coding sequence is TGTGCCAGCAGTGCCATGGGACTAGCGGGGGGAAATGAGCAGTTCTTC. Protein: CASSAMGLAGGNEQFF. The gene calls are TRBV6-4 and TRBJ2-1; TRBD2 matches 15 bases. The CDR3 contains 16 residues. Germline V gene lookup returns CDR1 MRHNA and CDR2 SNTAGT. V shed 4 bases, J shed 7 bases, and the junction held 5 bases outside the gene matches.

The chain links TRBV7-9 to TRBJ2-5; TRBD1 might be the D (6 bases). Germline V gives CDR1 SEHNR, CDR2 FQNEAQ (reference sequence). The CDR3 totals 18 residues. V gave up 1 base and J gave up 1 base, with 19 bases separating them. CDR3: CASSLGNRYRDTQETQYF. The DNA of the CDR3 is TGTGCCAGCAGCTTAGGGAACCGCTACCGGGACACCCAAGAGACCCAGTACTTC.

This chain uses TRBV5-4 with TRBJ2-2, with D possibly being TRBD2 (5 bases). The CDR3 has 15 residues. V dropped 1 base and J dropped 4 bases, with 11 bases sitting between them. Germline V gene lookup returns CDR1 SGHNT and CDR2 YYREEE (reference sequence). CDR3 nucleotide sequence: TGTGCCAGCAGCTTGTTCTCTAGCATCACCGGGGAGCTGTTTTTT. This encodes CASSLFSSITGELFF.

The CDR3 nucleotides read TGTGCCAGCAGTAGGCCCTCCTACGAGCAGTACTTC. This sequence encodes CASSRPSYEQYF. V gene TRBV6-5 combines with J gene TRBJ2-7; no clear D. The V end lost 5 bases, the J end lost 0 bases, and 5 bases lay between the germline ends. Germline values: CDR1 MNHEY, CDR2 SVGAGI. The CDR3 has 12 residues.